The 2 T cell receptor beta chains below all came from one sample that was sequenced in a study of T cells in Graves' hyperthyroidism and ophthalmopathy (dated by TCRdb to between 2018 and 2021). Libraries came from multiplex PCR. The sequencing machine was an Illumina HiSeq 2000. TCR beta CDR3 regions were amplified from RNA transcripts. The TCR CDR3 was subjected to a first round of RT-PCR using the HTBI primer set and the Qiagen OneStep RT-PCR kit. TCRdb redid the processing of the public reads, applying fastp at Q25 and MiXCR, and retained in-frame beta chains. A single entry per CDR3 protein holds the most common genes and DNA from its merged rows. Counted in this sample were 500,000 to 750,000 distinct CDR3 sequences; around 14% of them appeared once. The ten most abundant clones make up roughly 7.1% of the sample. Material: blood. The receptors were gathered from a young woman with Graves' ophthalmopathy.

Regarding this clonotype: The germline gene is not matched at one end of the junction; a read error may be the cause. The chain uses TRBV4-1 and TRBJ1-1, with 8 bases aligning to TRBD1. Germline CDR1 MGHRA, CDR2 YSYEKL. CDR3 size: 17 residues. This CDR3 is CASSQGGPGQDLTETFF. The DNA of the CDR3 is TGCGCCAGCAGCCAAGGGGGGCCGGGACAGGATTTAACTGAAACTTTCTTT.

This clonotype was counted many times. The V and J genes are TRBV7-3 and TRBJ2-7; D gene ambiguous. The CDR3 consists of 17 residues. V was cut by 5 bases and J by 0 bases, with 20 bases left in between. Germline V gene sequence: CDR1 SGHTA, CDR2 FQGTGA. The CDR3 bases are TGTGCCAGCAGCCCTACCCTGACACCGCTGAACTCCTACGAGCAGTACTTC. Amino acids: CASSPTLTPLNSYEQYF.